In its sample, the clone carrying this TCR beta chain was seen a few times. The data derive from a study of T cells in Graves' hyperthyroidism and ophthalmopathy. Researchers amplified the TCR beta CDR3 regions from RNA transcripts. First-round RT-PCR of the TCR CDR3 relied on the HTBI primer set. MiXCR, run by TCRdb on the multiplex PCR reads, gives a single entry per CDR3 protein. The sample has around 520,000 distinct CDR3 sequences, 13% to 15% seen once; the top ten hold roughly 13%. Trimming removed 7 bases at V and 4 bases at J, with 14 bases between. This CDR3 contains 14 residues. Germline assignment: CDR1 MNHNS and CDR2 SASEGT.

The sequenced sample was blood. The source is a woman between 40 and 50 years old with Graves' hyperthyroidism. The chain links TRBV6-1 to TRBJ1-5; possible D gene TRBD1, 5 bases. CDR3 in DNA: TGTGCCAGCACCGTGAGCCAGGGTAATCAGCCCCAGCATTTT. This gives the protein CASTVSQGNQPQHF.